This T cell receptor (beta chain) was identified during a study of OX40 agonist ivuxolimab in advanced cancers. CDR3 size: 14 residues. J lost 7 bases, V lost 10 bases, and 9 bases had no gene match. Germline V gene lookup returns CDR1 SNHLY and CDR2 FYNNEI. Systemic immunosuppression or autoimmune disease history was grounds to exclude patients. TCRdb's table, derived via immunoSEQ multiplex PCR, lists solely in-frame clones and lacks some. The sample holds around 70,000 clones; approximately 80% are singletons and the top ten take more than 1.5%. The gene calls are TRBV2 and TRBJ1-6; 8 nucleotides align to TRBD1. Material: CD4+ or CD8+ T cells sorted from blood, obtained in a trial of the OX40 agonist ivuxolimab. The sequence came from an adult with an advanced solid tumor such as melanoma, head and neck, liver or kidney cancer. The chain's CDR3 is CAIRQGTENSPLHF. The CDR3 nucleotides read TGTGCCATAAGACAGGGGACGGAAAATTCACCCCTCCACTTT.